A selection of T cell receptor beta chains follows, all from one sample in a study of blood T cell repertoires in COVID-19. The data were produced by immunoSEQ multiplex PCR, yet TCRdb's version contains in-frame clones alone and is incomplete. Found here are approximately 270,000 clones, around 88% of them singletons; the top ten hold approximately 0.84%. Sequenced input: peripheral blood. The receptors stem from a man under 40 with acute or convalescent COVID-19. Each CDR3 is given with its conserved first and last residue. Fields, in order: V gene, D gene, J gene, clone size, CDR3 protein, CDR3 DNA. D genes are given only for firm matches. For some rows the clone size is stated as once, few or many, or as a class when expanded; others skip it.

>TRBV5-1|-|TRBJ2-7|-
CASRGSQAYEQYF
TGCGCCAGCAGAGGGAGTCAGGCCTACGAGCAGTACTTC
>TRBV19|-|TRBJ2-7|-
CASSGGTYSGEQYF
TGTGCCAGTAGTGGAGGGACGTATTCGGGCGAGCAGTACTTC
>TRBV19|-|TRBJ2-2|-
CASSPRGNTGELFF
TGTGCCAGTAGTCCCCGGGGAAACACCGGGGAGCTGTTTTTT
>TRBV7-2|TRBD2|TRBJ2-2|-
CASSLWGLAGGIDPGELFF
TGTGCCAGCAGCTTATGGGGACTAGCGGGAGGAATAGATCCCGGGGAGCTGTTTTTT
>TRBV5-1|TRBD2|TRBJ2-2|-
CASSSLAGVSFGELFF
TGCGCCAGCAGCTCCCTAGCGGGAGTCTCATTCGGGGAGCTGTTTTTT
>TRBV2|-|TRBJ1-2|-
CASSEDRGGYGYTF
TGTGCCAGCAGTGAAGACCGGGGGGGGTATGGCTACACCTTC
>TRBV4-1|-|TRBJ1-4|once
CASSQGRAGEGMVTNEKLFF
TGCGCCAGCAGCCAAGGGAGGGCAGGGGAGGGGATGGTGACTAATGAAAAACTGTTTTTT
>TRBV3-1/TRBV3-2|TRBD1|TRBJ2-7|-
CASSHRRGTGVYEQYF
TGTGCCAGCAGCCACAGGAGAGGGACAGGGGTTTACGAGCAGTACTTC
>TRBV21-1|-|TRBJ2-1|-
CASSSIRGQRRTNNEQFF
TGTGCCAGCAGTTCAATCAGGGGGCAGCGGAGGACTAACAATGAGCAGTTCTTC
>TRBV18|-|TRBJ2-5|-
CASSPIDSTVSEETQYF
TGTGCCAGCTCACCGATAGACAGCACCGTAAGTGAAGAGACCCAGTACTTC
>TRBV11-3|-|TRBJ2-2|-
CASTIKRNTGELFF
TGTGCCAGCACTATCAAACGGAACACCGGGGAGCTGTTTTTT
>TRBV6-6|TRBD1|TRBJ1-1|-
CASSRLQGFAVEAFF
TGTGCCAGCAGTAGATTACAGGGGTTTGCGGTTGAAGCTTTCTTT
>TRBV30|TRBD2|TRBJ2-1|-
CAWSVGLGLGHEQFF
TGTGCCTGGAGTGTTGGACTAGGTCTTGGGCATGAGCAGTTCTTC
>TRBV6-6|-|TRBJ1-1|-
CASAKLMNTEAFF
TGTGCCAGCGCGAAACTTATGAACACTGAAGCTTTCTTT
>TRBV29-1|-|TRBJ1-2|-
CSVEVLGQRYGYTF
TGCAGCGTTGAAGTCCTTGGACAGCGTTATGGCTACACCTTC
>TRBV28|-|TRBJ2-1|-
CASRISWQGSINEQFF
TGTGCCAGCAGAATCTCTTGGCAGGGTAGTATCAATGAGCAGTTCTTC
>TRBV4-1|-|TRBJ1-1|-
CASSQEPGKGTEAFF
TGCGCCAGCAGCCAAGAGCCCGGGAAGGGCACTGAAGCTTTCTTT
>TRBV10-3|-|TRBJ1-1|-
CAISKNTEAFF
TGTGCCATCAGCAAGAACACTGAAGCTTTCTTT
>TRBV10-2|TRBD2|TRBJ2-5|-
CASRTSGGARETQYF
TGCGCCAGCAGAACTAGCGGGGGGGCCCGTGAGACCCAGTACTTC
>TRBV6-6|TRBD2|TRBJ2-2|-
CASRTAAGATGELFF
TGTGCCAGCAGGACGGCAGCGGGAGCCACCGGGGAGCTGTTTTTT
>TRBV28|TRBD1|TRBJ2-7|-
CASSLDRAAYEQYF
TGTGCCAGCAGTCTTGACAGGGCCGCCTACGAGCAGTACTTC
>TRBV7-3|TRBD1|TRBJ1-6|-
CASSLGRDRNNSPLHF
TGTGCCAGCAGCTTAGGCAGGGACAGGAATAATTCACCCCTCCACTTT
>TRBV19|TRBD1|TRBJ1-1|-
CASSDTGQGSRGTEAFF
TGTGCCAGTAGTGATACGGGACAGGGCTCCCGGGGGACTGAAGCTTTCTTT
>TRBV9|-|TRBJ1-4|-
CASSVTQDTFATNEKLFF
TGTGCCAGCAGCGTAACCCAGGACACCTTTGCAACTAATGAAAAACTGTTTTTT
>TRBV4-1|TRBD2|TRBJ2-1|-
CASSQYGTSGGAYEQFF
TGCGCCAGCAGCCAGTACGGGACTAGCGGGGGGGCCTATGAGCAGTTCTTC
>TRBV3-1/TRBV3-2|TRBD2|TRBJ2-7|-
CASSTSGTRAEQYF
TGTGCCAGCAGCACGTCCGGGACTAGGGCCGAGCAGTACTTC
>TRBV11-2|-|TRBJ2-7|few
CASSPGAGWNEQYF
TGTGCCAGCAGCCCAGGGGCAGGGTGGAACGAGCAGTACTTC
>TRBV6-6|TRBD2|TRBJ2-3|-
CASSYPLGRGTDTQYF
TGTGCCAGCAGTTACCCCCTGGGGAGGGGCACAGATACGCAGTATTTT